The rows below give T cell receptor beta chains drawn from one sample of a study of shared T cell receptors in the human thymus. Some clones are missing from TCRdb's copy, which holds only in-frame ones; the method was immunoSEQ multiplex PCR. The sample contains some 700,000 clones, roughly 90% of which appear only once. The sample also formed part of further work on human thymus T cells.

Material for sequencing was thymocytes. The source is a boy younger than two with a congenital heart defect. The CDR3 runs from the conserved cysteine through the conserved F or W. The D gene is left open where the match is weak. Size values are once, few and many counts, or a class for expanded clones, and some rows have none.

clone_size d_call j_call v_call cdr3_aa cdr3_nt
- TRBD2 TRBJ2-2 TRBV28 CASSFGLAVPKSNTGELFF TGTGCCAGCAGTTTTGGACTAGCGGTCCCTAAGTCGAACACCGGGGAGCTGTTTTTT
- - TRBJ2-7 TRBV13 CASSLRGGEQYF TGTGCCAGCAGCTTAAGGGGAGGCGAGCAGTACTTC
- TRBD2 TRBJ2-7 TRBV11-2 CASSLTSGSRISYEQYF TGTGCCAGCAGCTTAACTAGCGGGAGCCGAATATCCTACGAGCAGTACTTC
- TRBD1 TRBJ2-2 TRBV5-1 CASSLVAGGTGELFF TGCGCCAGCAGCTTGGTGGCAGGGGGCACCGGGGAGCTGTTTTTT
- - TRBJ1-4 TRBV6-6 CASSLRQDVNEKLFF TGTGCCAGCAGTTTACGACAGGATGTTAATGAAAAACTGTTTTTT
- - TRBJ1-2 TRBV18 CASSRRVQNGYGYTF TGTGCCAGCTCGCGCCGGGTCCAGAATGGATATGGCTACACCTTC
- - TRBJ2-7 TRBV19 CASSNPRQGSYEQYF TGTGCCAGTAGTAATCCTCGTCAGGGTTCCTACGAGCAGTACTTC
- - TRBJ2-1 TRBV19 CASSRYNEQFF TGTGCCAGTAGCCGGTACAATGAGCAGTTCTTC
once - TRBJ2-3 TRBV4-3 CASSQDYTSSSTDTQYF TGCGCCAGCAGCCAAGATTATACTTCCTCTAGCACAGATACGCAGTATTTT
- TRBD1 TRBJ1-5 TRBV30 CAWRGFKGTVSNQPQHF TGTGCCTGGAGGGGCTTTAAAGGGACAGTTAGCAATCAGCCCCAGCATTTT
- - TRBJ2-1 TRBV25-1 CASSEYRRGAHSYNEQFF TGTGCCAGCAGTGAATATAGGCGGGGCGCCCACTCCTACAATGAGCAGTTCTTC
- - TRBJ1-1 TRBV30 CAWSPGQTAFF TGTGCCTGGAGTCCAGGACAGACGGCTTTCTTT
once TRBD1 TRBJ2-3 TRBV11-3 CASRPDRGIVDTQYF TGTGCCAGCAGACCGGACAGGGGGATTGTGGATACGCAGTATTTT
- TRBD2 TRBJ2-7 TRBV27 CASSGRLHEQYF TGTGCCTCTAGCGGGAGGCTCCACGAGCAGTACTTC
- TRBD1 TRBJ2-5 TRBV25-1 CASSEWVRGRETQYF TGTGCCAGCAGTGAATGGGTCAGGGGGAGAGAGACCCAGTACTTC
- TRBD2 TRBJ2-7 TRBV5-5 CASSFGTTYEQYF TGTGCCAGCAGTTTCGGGACTACCTACGAGCAGTACTTC
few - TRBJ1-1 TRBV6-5 CASSPDRLNTEAFF TGTGCCAGCAGTCCGGACAGATTGAACACTGAAGCTTTCTTT
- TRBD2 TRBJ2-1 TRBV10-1 CASSLLAGGKNEQFF TGCGCCAGCAGTCTATTAGCGGGAGGCAAGAATGAGCAGTTCTTC
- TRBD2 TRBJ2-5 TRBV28 CASSARTSGSPETQYF TGTGCCAGCAGTGCGCGGACTAGCGGGAGTCCGGAGACCCAGTACTTC
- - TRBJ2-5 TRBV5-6 CASSPHRQQETQYF TGTGCCAGCAGCCCCCACCGACAGCAAGAGACCCAGTACTTC
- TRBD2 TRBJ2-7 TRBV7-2 CASSFTPGLAVSEQYF TGTGCCAGCAGCTTCACCCCGGGACTAGCCGTCTCCGAGCAGTACTTC
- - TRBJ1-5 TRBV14 CASSGGGQPQHF TGTGCCAGCAGCGGGGGGGGCCAGCCCCAGCATTTT
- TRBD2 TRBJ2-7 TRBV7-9 CASSRGVAGGAYEQYF TGTGCCAGCAGCCGTGGGGTAGCGGGAGGCGCCTACGAGCAGTACTTC
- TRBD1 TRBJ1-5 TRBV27 CASSLLRQGILSNQPQHF TGTGCCAGCAGTTTATTAAGACAGGGGATTTTGAGCAATCAGCCCCAGCATTTT
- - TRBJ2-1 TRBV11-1 CATQGPEQFF TGTGCCACACAGGGCCCTGAGCAGTTCTTC
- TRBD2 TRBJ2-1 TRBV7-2 CASSLRTSTNEQFF TGTGCCAGCAGCTTAAGGACTAGCACCAATGAGCAGTTCTTC
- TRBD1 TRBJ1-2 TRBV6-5 CASRTGRWGYGYTF TGTGCCAGCAGGACAGGGAGGTGGGGCTATGGCTACACCTTC
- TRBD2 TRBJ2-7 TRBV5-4 CASSLASGASYEQYF TGTGCCAGCAGCTTGGCGAGCGGGGCCTCTTACGAGCAGTACTTC
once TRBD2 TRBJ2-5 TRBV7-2 CASSPHRTSGRNHKTQYF TGTGCCAGCAGCCCCCACAGGACTAGCGGGAGGAATCACAAGACCCAGTACTTC